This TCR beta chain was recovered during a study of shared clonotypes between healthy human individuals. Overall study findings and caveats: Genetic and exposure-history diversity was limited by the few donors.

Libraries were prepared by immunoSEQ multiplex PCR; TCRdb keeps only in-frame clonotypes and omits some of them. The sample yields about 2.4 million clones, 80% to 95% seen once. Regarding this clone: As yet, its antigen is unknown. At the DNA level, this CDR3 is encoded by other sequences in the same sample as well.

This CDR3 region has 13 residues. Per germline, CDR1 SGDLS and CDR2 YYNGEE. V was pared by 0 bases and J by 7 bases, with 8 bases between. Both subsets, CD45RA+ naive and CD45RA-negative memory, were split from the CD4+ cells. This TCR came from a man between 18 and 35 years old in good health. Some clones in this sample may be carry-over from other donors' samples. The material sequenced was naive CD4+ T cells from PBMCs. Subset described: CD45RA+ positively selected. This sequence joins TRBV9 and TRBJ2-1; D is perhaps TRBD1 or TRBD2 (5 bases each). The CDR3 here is CASSVGDGNEQFF. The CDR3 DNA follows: TGTGCCAGCAGCGTAGGGGACGGGAATGAGCAGTTCTTC.